What follows describes a single TCR beta chain. TCRdb analysed the 5' RACE reads with MiXCR anew, one entry per CDR3 protein. The sample includes about 92,000 distinct CDR3 sequences, approximately 14% of them seen just once. The sample originates from a study of early T cells in non-severe SARS-CoV-2 infection. Sequencing was carried out using whole blood. The sequence derives from an adult who was a healthcare worker with PCR-confirmed SARS-CoV-2 infection or an uninfected control (not recorded which).

The CDR3 loop reads CASSVATANTEAFF. The CDR3 DNA follows: TGTGCCAGCAGCGTAGCGACAGCGAACACTGAAGCTTTCTTT. The chain employs TRBV9 and TRBJ1-1, with TRBD1 as a possible D gene (5 bases). Deletions cut 0 bases from V and 1 base from J, with 7 bases between. The germline V gene has CDR1 SGDLS and CDR2 YYNGEE. There are 14 residues in the CDR3.